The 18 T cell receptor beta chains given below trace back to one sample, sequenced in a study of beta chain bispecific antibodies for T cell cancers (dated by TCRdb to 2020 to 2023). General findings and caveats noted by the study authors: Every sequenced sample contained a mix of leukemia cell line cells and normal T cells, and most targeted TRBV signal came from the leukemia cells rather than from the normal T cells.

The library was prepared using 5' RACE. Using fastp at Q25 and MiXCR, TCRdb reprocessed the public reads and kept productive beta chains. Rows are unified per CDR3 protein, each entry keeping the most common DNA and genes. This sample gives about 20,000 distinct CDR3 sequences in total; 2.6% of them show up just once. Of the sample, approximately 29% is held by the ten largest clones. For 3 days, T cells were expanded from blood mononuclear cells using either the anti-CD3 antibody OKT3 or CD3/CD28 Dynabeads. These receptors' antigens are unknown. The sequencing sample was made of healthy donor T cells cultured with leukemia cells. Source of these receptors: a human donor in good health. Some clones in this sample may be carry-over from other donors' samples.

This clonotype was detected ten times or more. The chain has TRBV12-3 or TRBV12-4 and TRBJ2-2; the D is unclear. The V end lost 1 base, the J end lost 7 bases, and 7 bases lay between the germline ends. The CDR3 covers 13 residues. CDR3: CASSLERIGELFF. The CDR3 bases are TGTGCCAGCAGTTTAGAAAGGATCGGGGAGCTGTTTTTT.

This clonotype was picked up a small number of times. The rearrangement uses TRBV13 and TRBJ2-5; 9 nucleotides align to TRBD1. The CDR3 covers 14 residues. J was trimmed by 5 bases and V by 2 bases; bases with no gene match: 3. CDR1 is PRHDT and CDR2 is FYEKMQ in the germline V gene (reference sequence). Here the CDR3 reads CASSLSGQGETQYF. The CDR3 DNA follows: TGTGCCAGCAGCTTATCAGGACAGGGGGAGACCCAGTACTTC.

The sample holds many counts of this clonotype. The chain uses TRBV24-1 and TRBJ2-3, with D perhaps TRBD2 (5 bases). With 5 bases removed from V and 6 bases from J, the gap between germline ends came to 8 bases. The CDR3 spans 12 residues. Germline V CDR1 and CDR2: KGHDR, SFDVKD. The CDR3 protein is CATSVDSDTQYF. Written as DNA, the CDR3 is TGTGCCACCAGTGTGGACTCCGATACGCAGTATTTT.

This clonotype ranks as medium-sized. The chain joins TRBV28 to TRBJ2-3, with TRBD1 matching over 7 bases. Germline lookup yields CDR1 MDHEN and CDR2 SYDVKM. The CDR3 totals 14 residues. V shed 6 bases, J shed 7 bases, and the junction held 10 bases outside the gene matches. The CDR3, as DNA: TGTGCCAGCAGCCTTATACAGGGGTTGAATACGCAGTATTTT. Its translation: CASSLIQGLNTQYF. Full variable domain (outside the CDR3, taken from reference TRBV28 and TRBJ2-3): DVKVTQSSRYLVKRTGEKVFLECVQDMDHENMFWYRQDPGLGLRLIYFSYDVKMKEKGDIPEGYSVSREKKERFSLILESASTNQTSMYLCASSLIQGLNTQYFGPGTRLTVL.

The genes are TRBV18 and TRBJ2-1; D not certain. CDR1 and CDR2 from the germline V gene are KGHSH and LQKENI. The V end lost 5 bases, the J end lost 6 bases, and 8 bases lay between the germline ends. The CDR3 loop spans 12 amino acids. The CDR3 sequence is CASSSSRNEQFF. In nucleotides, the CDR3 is TGTGCCAGCTCATCCTCACGCAATGAGCAGTTCTTC. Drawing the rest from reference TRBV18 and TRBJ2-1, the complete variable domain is NAGVMQNPRHLVRRRGQEARLRCSPMKGHSHVYWYRQLPEEGLKFMVYLQKENIIDESGMPKERFSAEFPKEGPSILRIQQVVRGDSAAYFCASSSSRNEQFFGPGTRLTVL.

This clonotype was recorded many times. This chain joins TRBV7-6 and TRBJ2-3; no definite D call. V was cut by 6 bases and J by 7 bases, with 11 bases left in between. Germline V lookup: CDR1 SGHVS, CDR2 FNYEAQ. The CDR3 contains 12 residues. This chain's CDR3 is CASSPALNTQYF. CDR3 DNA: TGTGCCAGCAGTCCTGCTTTGAATACGCAGTATTTT.

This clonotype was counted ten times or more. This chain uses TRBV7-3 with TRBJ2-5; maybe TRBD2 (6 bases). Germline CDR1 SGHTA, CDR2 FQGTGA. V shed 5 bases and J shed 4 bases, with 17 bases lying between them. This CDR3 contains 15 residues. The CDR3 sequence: CASSPLAGIRETQYF. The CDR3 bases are TGTGCCAGCAGCCCTCTTGCGGGGATCCGAGAGACCCAGTACTTC.

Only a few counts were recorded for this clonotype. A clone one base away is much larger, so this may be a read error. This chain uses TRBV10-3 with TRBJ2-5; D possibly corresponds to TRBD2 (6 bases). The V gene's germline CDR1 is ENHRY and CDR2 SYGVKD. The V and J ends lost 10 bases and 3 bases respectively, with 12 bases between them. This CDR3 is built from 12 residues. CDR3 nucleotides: TGTGCCACCTTTGGGACTGAAGAGACCCAGTACTTC. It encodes CATFGTEETQYF.

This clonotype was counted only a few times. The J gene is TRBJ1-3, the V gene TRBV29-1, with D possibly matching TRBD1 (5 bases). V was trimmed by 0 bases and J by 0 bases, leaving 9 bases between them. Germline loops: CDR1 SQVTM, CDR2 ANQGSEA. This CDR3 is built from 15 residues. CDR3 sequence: CSVEDPGVSGNTIYF. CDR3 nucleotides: TGCAGCGTTGAAGATCCGGGGGTCTCTGGAAACACCATATATTTT.

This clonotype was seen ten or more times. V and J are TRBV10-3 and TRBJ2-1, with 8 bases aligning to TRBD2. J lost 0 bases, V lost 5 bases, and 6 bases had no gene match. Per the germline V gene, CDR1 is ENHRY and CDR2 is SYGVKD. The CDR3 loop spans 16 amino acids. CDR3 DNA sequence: TGTGCCATCAGTCCGGGGGGGCCGAGCTCCTACAATGAGCAGTTCTTC. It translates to CAISPGGPSSYNEQFF.

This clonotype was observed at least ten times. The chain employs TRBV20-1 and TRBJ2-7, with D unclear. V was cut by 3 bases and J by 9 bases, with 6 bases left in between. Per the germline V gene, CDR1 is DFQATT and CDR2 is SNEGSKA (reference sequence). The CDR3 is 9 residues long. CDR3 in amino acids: CSASPRQYF. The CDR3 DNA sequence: TGCAGTGCTAGTCCGCGGCAGTACTTC.

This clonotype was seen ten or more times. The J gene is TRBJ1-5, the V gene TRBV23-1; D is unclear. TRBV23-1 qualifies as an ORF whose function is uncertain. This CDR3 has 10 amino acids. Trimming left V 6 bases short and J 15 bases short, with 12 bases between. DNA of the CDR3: TGCGCCAGCAGCACTCAGTGGGGGCATTTT. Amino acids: CASSTQWGHF.

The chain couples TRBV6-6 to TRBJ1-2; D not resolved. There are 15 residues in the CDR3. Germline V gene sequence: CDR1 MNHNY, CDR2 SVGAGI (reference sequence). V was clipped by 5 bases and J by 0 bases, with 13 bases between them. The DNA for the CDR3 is TGTGCCAGCAGTCCCACCGATACGGCTAACTATGGCTACACCTTC. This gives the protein CASSPTDTANYGYTF.

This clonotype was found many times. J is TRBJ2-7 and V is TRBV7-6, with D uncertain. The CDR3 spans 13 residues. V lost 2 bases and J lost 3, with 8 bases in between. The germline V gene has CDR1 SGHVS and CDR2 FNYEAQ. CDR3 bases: TGTGCCAGCAGCTTAAGCAGGAGCTACGAGCAGTACTTC. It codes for CASSLSRSYEQYF.

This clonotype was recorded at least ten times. The CDR3 nucleotides read TGTGCCAGCAGCTCCCGACAGGCCAACTATGGCTACACCTTC. Its translation: CASSSRQANYGYTF. The gene calls are TRBV11-2 and TRBJ1-2; TRBD1 might be the D (6 bases). This CDR3 region has 14 residues. V was clipped by 4 bases and J by 2 bases, with 11 bases between them. Germline assignment: CDR1 SGHAT and CDR2 FQNNGV.

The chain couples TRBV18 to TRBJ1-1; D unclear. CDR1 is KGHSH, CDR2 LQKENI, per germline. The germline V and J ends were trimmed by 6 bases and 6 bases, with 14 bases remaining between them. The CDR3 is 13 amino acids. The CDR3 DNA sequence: TGTGCCAGCTCCCTATTCGTCGGCGCTGAAGCTTTCTTT. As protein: CASSLFVGAEAFF.

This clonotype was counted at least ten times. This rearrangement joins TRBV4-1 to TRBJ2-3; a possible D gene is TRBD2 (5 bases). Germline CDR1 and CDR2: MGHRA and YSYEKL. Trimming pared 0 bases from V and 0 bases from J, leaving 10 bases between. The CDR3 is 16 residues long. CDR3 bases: TGCGCCAGCAGCCAAGATTCGGGGTTTAGCACAGATACGCAGTATTTT. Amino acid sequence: CASSQDSGFSTDTQYF.

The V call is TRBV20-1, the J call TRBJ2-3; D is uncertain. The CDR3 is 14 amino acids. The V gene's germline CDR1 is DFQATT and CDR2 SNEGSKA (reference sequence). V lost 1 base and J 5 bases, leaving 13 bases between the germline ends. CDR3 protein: CSARAPVVLDTQYF. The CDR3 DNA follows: TGCAGTGCTAGAGCCCCCGTGGTTTTAGATACGCAGTATTTT.